This TCR beta chain was identified during a study of OX40 agonist ivuxolimab in advanced cancers. Repertoires were generated with immunoSEQ multiplex PCR, while TCRdb's copy carries only in-frame clones and drops some. Among some 87,000 clones, 85% to 95% were seen once, and the ten largest hold approximately 0.39%. The germline V gene encodes CDR1 SGHNT and CDR2 YYREEE (reference sequence). V was cut by 0 bases and J by 4 bases, with 8 bases left in between. This CDR3 contains 14 residues. The chain employs TRBV5-4 and TRBJ1-3; D is ambiguous. This receptor was taken from an adult with an advanced solid tumor such as melanoma, head and neck, liver or kidney cancer. The specimen was CD4+ or CD8+ T cells sorted from blood, collected in a trial of the OX40 agonist ivuxolimab. The CDR3 region has the DNA TGTGCCAGCAGCTTGGGCCAAGTGGGAAACACCATATATTTT. Amino acid sequence: CASSLGQVGNTIYF.